This T cell receptor beta chain was captured by sequencing in a study of control samples from healthy donors and cancer patients. Here immunoSEQ multiplex PCR was the method, and the copy in TCRdb shows in-frame clones only, minus some. The sample yields about 55,000 clones, roughly 95% seen once. CDR1 is SGHNT and CDR2 is YENEEA in the germline V gene. There are 13 residues in the CDR3. Trimming took 2 bases from V and 1 from J, leaving 6 bases between them. Sequencing used blood. The V and J genes are TRBV11-3 and TRBJ2-7, with D unclear. The receptor comes from a woman under 30 in good health. CDR3 loop: CASSLRNSYEQYF. The CDR3 region has the DNA TGTGCCAGCAGCTTACGGAATTCCTACGAGCAGTACTTC.